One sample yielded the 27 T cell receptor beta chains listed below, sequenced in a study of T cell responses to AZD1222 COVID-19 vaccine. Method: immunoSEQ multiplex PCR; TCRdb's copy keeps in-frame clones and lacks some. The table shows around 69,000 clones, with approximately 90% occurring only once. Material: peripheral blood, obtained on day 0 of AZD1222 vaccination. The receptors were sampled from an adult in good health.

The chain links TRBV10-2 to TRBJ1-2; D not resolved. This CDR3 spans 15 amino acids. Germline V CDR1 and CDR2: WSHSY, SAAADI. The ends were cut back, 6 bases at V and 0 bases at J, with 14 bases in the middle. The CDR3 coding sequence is TGCGCCAGCAGCCGACGGGCCGGGGCTAACTATGGCTACACCTTC. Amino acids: CASSRRAGANYGYTF.

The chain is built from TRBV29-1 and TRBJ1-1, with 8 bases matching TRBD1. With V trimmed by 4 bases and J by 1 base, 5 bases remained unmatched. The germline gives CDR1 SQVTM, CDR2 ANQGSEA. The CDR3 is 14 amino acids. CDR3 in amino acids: CSVAQGASNTEAFF. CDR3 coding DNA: TGCAGCGTTGCCCAGGGGGCTTCGAACACTGAAGCTTTCTTT.

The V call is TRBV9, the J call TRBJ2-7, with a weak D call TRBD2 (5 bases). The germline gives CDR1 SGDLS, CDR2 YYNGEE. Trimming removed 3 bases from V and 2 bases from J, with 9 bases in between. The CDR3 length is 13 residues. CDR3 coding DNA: TGTGCCAGCAGCGCACTAGAGACCTACGAGCAGTACTTC. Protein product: CASSALETYEQYF.

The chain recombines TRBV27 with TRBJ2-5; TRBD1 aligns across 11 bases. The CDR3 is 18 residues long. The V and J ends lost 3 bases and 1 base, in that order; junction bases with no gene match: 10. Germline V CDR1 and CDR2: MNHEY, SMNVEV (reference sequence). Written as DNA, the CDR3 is TGTGCCAGCAGTTTCGGGACAGGGGGTCCTTGGTGCCAAGAGACCCAGTACTTC. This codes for CASSFGTGGPWCQETQYF.

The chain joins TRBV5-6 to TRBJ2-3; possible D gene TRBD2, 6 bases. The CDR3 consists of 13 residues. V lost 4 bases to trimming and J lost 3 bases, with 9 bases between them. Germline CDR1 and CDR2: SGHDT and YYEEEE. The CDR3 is CASSALATDTQYF. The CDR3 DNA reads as TGTGCCAGCAGCGCGCTAGCGACAGATACGCAGTATTTT.

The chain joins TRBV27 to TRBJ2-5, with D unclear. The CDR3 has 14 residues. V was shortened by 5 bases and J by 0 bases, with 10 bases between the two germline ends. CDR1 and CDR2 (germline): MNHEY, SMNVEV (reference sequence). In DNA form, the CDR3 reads TGTGCCAGCAGTCCTCTTTTTTACCAAGAGACCCAGTACTTC. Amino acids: CASSPLFYQETQYF.

The CDR3 DNA reads TGTGCCAGCTACGGGGGGAGGCGGAGCAATCAGCCCCAGCATTTT. Translation: CASYGGRRSNQPQHF. The chain is built from TRBV6-4 and TRBJ1-5, with a possible D match to TRBD1 (5 bases). Trimming cost V 8 bases and J 1 base, with 15 bases left between them. There are 15 residues in the CDR3. Germline V CDR1 and CDR2: MRHNA, SNTAGT.

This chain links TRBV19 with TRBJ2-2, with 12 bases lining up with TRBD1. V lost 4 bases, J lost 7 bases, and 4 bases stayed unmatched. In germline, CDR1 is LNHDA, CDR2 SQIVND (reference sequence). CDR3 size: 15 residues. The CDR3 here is CASSRGQGAIGELFF. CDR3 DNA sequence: TGTGCCAGTAGTAGGGGACAGGGGGCCATCGGGGAGCTGTTTTTT.

CDR3 residues: CASSVQASGSWETQYF. The CDR3 DNA reads as TGTGCCAGCAGCGTACAGGCTAGCGGGAGTTGGGAGACCCAGTACTTC. The chain is built from TRBV9 and TRBJ2-5; 10 nucleotides line up with TRBD2. V was pared by 1 base and J by 5 bases, with 8 bases of the junction left unmatched. The CDR3 is made up of 16 amino acids. In germline, CDR1 is SGDLS, CDR2 YYNGEE.

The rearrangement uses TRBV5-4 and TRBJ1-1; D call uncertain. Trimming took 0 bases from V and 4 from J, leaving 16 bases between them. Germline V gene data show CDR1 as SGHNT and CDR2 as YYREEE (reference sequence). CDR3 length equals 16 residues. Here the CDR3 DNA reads TGTGCCAGCAGCTTGGGGAATCGTCCGACGGGCACTGAAGCTTTCTTT. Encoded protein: CASSLGNRPTGTEAFF.

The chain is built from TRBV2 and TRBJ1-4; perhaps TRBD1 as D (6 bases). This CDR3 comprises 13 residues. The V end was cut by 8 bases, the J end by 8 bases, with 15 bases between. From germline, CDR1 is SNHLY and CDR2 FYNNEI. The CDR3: CASSYGRGEKLFF. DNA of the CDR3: TGTGCCAGCTCCTACGGCAGGGGAGAAAAACTGTTTTTT.

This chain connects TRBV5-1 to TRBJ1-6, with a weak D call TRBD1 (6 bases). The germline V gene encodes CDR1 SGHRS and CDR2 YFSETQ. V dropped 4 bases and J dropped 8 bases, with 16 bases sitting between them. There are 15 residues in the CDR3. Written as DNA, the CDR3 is TGCGCCAGCAGCCTTGTGGGCAGGGGAGATTCACCCCTCCACTTT. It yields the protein CASSLVGRGDSPLHF. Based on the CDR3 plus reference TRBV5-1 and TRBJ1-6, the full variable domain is KAGVTQTPRYLIKTRGQQVTLSCSPISGHRSVSWYQQTPGQGLQFLFEYFSETQRNKGNFPGRFSGRQFSNSRSEMNVSTLELGDSALYLCASSLVGRGDSPLHFGNGTRLTVT.

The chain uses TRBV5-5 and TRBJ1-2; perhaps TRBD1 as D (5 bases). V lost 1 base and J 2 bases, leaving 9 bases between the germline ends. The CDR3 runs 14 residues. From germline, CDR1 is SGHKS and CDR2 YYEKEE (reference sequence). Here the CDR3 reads CASSLPQGNYGYTF. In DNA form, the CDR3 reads TGTGCCAGCAGCTTGCCTCAGGGCAACTATGGCTACACCTTC.

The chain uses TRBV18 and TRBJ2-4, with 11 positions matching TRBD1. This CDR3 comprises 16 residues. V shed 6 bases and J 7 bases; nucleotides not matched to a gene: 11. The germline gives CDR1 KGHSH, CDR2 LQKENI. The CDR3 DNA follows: TGTGCCAGCTCTACCGGGAGGACAGGGGGCGGGAACATTCAGTACTTC. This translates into CASSTGRTGGGNIQYF.

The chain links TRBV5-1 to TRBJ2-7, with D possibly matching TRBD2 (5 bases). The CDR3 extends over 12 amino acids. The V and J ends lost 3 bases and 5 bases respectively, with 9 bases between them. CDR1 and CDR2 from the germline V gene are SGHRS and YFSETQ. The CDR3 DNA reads TGCGCCAGCAGCTCGGGATGGGACGAGCAGTACTTC. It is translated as CASSSGWDEQYF.

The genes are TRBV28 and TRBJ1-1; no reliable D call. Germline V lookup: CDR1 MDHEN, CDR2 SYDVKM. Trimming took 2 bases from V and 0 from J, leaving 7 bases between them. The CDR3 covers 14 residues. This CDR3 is CASSLSQMNTEAFF. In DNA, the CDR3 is TGTGCCAGCAGTTTAAGTCAAATGAACACTGAAGCTTTCTTT.

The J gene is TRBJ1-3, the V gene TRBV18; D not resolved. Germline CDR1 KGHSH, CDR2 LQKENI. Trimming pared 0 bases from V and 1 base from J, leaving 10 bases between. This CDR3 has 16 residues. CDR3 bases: TGTGCCAGCTCACCACCGATGGGGTTATCTGGAAACACCATATATTTT. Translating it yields CASSPPMGLSGNTIYF.

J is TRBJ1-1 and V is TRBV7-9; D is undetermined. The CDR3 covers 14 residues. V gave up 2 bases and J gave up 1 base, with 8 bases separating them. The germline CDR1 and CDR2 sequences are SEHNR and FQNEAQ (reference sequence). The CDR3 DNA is TGTGCCAGCAGCTTATCCGGGAAGAACACTGAAGCTTTCTTT. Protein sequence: CASSLSGKNTEAFF.

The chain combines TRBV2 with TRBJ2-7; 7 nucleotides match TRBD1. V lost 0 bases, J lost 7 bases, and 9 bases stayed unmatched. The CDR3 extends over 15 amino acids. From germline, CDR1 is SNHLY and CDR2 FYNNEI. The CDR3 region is CASSEAGRGIGEQYF. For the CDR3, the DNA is TGTGCCAGCAGTGAAGCGGGCAGGGGGATCGGGGAGCAGTACTTC.

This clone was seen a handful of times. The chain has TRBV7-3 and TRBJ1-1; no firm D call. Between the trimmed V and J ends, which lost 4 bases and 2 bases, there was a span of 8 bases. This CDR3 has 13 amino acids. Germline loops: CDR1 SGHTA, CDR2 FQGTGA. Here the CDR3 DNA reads TGTGCCAGCAGCTCTCTGAGAAACACTGAAGCTTTCTTT. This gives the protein CASSSLRNTEAFF.

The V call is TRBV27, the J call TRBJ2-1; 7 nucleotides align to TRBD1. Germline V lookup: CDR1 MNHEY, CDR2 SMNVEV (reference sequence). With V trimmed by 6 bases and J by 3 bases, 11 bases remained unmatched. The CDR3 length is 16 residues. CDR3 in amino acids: CASSPIRDRRYNEQFF. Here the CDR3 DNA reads TGTGCCAGCAGCCCAATCCGGGACAGACGCTACAATGAGCAGTTCTTC.

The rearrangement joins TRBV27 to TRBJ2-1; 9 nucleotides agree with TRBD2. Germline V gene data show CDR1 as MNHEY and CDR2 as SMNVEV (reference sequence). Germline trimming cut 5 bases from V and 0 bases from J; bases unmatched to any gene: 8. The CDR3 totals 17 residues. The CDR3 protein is CASSPATSGSSYNEQFF. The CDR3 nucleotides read TGTGCCAGCAGTCCCGCGACTAGCGGCAGCTCCTACAATGAGCAGTTCTTC.

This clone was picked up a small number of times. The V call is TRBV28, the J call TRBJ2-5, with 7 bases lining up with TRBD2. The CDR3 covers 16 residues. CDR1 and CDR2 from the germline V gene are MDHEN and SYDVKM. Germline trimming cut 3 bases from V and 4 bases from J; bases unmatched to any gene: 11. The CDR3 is CASSLRSGGGGETQYF. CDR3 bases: TGTGCCAGCAGTTTGAGGTCGGGGGGTGGTGGAGAGACCCAGTACTTC.

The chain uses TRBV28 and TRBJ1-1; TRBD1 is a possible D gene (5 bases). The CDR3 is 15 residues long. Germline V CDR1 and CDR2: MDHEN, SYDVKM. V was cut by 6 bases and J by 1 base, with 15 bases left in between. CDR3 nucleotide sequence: TGTGCCAGCAGGCTGGGGGACGCCGGGAACACTGAAGCTTTCTTT. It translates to CASRLGDAGNTEAFF.

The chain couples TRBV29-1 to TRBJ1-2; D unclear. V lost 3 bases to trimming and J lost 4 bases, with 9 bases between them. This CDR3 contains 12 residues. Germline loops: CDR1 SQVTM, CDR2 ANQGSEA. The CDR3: CSVDQASYGYTF. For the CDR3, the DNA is TGCAGCGTTGACCAGGCCTCCTATGGCTACACCTTC.

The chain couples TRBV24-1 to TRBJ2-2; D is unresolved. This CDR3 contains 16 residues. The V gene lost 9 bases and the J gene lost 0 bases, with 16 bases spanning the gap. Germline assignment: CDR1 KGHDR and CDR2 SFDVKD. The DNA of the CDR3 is TGTGCCACCCAGGCATCGGAGAGAACGAACACCGGGGAGCTGTTTTTT. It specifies CATQASERTNTGELFF.

CDR3 bases: TGTGCCAGCAGGCGACGGCGTGAGGAGCTGTTTTTT. Encoded protein: CASRRRREELFF. The rearrangement uses TRBV6-5 and TRBJ2-2; D is unresolved. The CDR3 has 12 amino acids. V was shortened by 6 bases and J by 10 bases, with 12 bases between the two germline ends. CDR1 is MNHEY and CDR2 is SVGAGI in the germline V gene.